The next 2 T cell receptor beta chains were all read from a single sample in a study of T-cell memory formation after mild COVID-19. TCRdb reprocessed the 5' RACE reads via MiXCR and lists one record per CDR3 protein. The sample records hundreds of thousands of distinct CDR3 sequences, more than 20% being singletons. Material for sequencing was PBMCs or a T cell subset sorted from them (not recorded which). Receptor source: an adult woman who had mild COVID-19 (a few samples of this study predate the infection). Cell type and time point are not known.

This clonotype turned up a few times. The chain recombines TRBV30 with TRBJ2-3, with 8 nucleotides matching TRBD2. Trimming cost V 0 bases and J 2 bases; bases outside gene matches: 7. The CDR3 has 16 amino acids. In germline, CDR1 is GTSNPN, CDR2 SVGIG (reference sequence). CDR3 nucleotide sequence: TGTGCCTGGAGTGTTAGCGGGGCCGCGTACACAGATACGCAGTATTTT. Encoded protein: CAWSVSGAAYTDTQYF.

The CDR3 coding sequence is TGTGCCAGCAGTTACAGCCGGGAGGTGAATGAGCAGTTCTTC. This codes for CASSYSREVNEQFF. This chain connects TRBV6-6 to TRBJ2-1, with 7 positions matching TRBD2. Trimming took 2 bases from V and 7 from J; bases not matched to a gene: 5. CDR3 size: 14 residues. Germline CDR1 and CDR2: MNHNY and SVGAGI (reference sequence).